What follows is one TCR beta chain and its context. These data are taken from a study of T cells in Graves' hyperthyroidism and ophthalmopathy. The source material, RNA transcripts, was used to amplify TCR beta CDR3 regions. When the TCR CDR3 underwent first-round RT-PCR, the HTBI primer set was used. TCRdb re-derived calls from the multiplex PCR reads in MiXCR, one entry per CDR3 protein. The sample has about 360,000 distinct CDR3 sequences; about 13% are singletons. Sequenced material: blood. This receptor was identified in a woman younger than 30 with Graves' hyperthyroidism.

The CDR3 sequence is CASSHPPETTNTGELFF. The CDR3 coding sequence is TGTGCCAGCAGCCACCCCCCGGAGACTACGAACACCGGGGAGCTGTTTTTT. This rearrangement joins TRBV3-1 to TRBJ2-2; TRBD2 might be the D (5 bases). The CDR3 is 17 amino acids. CDR1 is LGHDT, CDR2 YNNKEL, per germline (reference sequence). Trimming removed 3 bases from V and 0 bases from J, with 14 bases in between.